The next 22 T cell receptor beta chains were all read from a single sample in a study of blood T cell repertoires in COVID-19. Libraries were prepared by immunoSEQ multiplex PCR; TCRdb keeps only in-frame clonotypes and omits some of them. The sample carries some 40,000 clones, roughly 71% recorded once. The sequenced sample was peripheral blood. These TCRs come from a man of 80 years or more with acute or convalescent COVID-19.

The rearrangement uses TRBV19 and TRBJ2-2, with 7 bases aligning to TRBD1. Germline V lookup: CDR1 LNHDA, CDR2 SQIVND (reference sequence). CDR3 length equals 14 residues. Trimming cost V 10 bases and J 4 bases; bases outside gene matches: 9. The CDR3 DNA follows: TGTGCCACGGGGACAGACACACGCACCGGGGAGCTGTTTTTT. Its protein product is CATGTDTRTGELFF.

In this sample, this clone turned up a few times. The rearrangement joins TRBV5-1 to TRBJ1-3; tentatively, D is TRBD1 (6 bases). Deletions cut 3 bases from V and 4 bases from J, with 11 bases between. Germline V lookup: CDR1 SGHRS, CDR2 YFSETQ. CDR3 length: 14 amino acids. The DNA of the CDR3 is TGCGCCAGCAGCTCCGCGGGGGCAGGAAACACCATATATTTT. Its translation: CASSSAGAGNTIYF.

This rearrangement joins TRBV29-1 to TRBJ1-2; D is undetermined. The V and J ends lost 7 bases and 2 bases respectively, with 11 bases between them. CDR1 is SQVTM and CDR2 is ANQGSEA in the germline V gene. This CDR3 spans 12 amino acids. CDR3 sequence reads: CSAGESNYGYTF. CDR3 bases: TGCAGCGCCGGGGAGTCCAACTATGGCTACACCTTC.

The table lists this clone with a count of one. The chain couples TRBV7-3 to TRBJ2-2; D call uncertain. The germline V gene has CDR1 SGHTA and CDR2 FQGTGA. V lost 2 bases to trimming and J lost 4 bases, with 8 bases between them. There are 14 residues in the CDR3. The CDR3 here is CASSLFQSTGELFF. In nucleotides, the CDR3 is TGTGCCAGCAGCTTATTCCAATCCACCGGGGAGCTGTTTTTT.

This clone has only a few counts. The chain links TRBV6-1 to TRBJ1-3; the D is unclear. The germline CDR1 and CDR2 sequences are MNHNS and SASEGT. Trimming took 2 bases from V and 4 from J, leaving 15 bases between them. The CDR3 is 16 amino acids. In nucleotides, the CDR3 is TGTGCCAGCAGTGAAACATTTGGGGAGTCCGGAAACACCATATATTTT. Its protein product is CASSETFGESGNTIYF.

V and J are TRBV7-9 and TRBJ2-7, with 7 nucleotides matching TRBD2. The V segment lost 5 bases and the J segment 2 bases; nucleotides outside the gene matches: 6. This CDR3 has 14 amino acids. Looked up from germline, CDR1 is SEHNR and CDR2 is FQNEAQ (reference sequence). This CDR3 is CASSNSGTTYEQYF. DNA for the CDR3: TGTGCCAGCAGCAACTCTGGGACTACCTACGAGCAGTACTTC.

The V gene is TRBV2, the J gene TRBJ1-2; D gene unclear. Per the germline V gene, CDR1 is SNHLY and CDR2 is FYNNEI. The V end was cut by 6 bases, the J end by 4 bases, with 21 bases between. The CDR3 is made up of 16 amino acids. The CDR3 reads CASSSTDHSLIYGYTF. CDR3 in DNA: TGTGCCAGCAGCAGTACGGATCACAGCTTAATCTATGGCTACACCTTC.

The chain links TRBV18 to TRBJ2-2, with 11 bases that match TRBD2. The CDR3 is 16 amino acids. After removal of 2 bases from V and 3 bases from J, the junction contained 2 bases not matched to a gene. Germline-derived CDR1 and CDR2 are KGHSH and LQKENI. The CDR3, as DNA: TGTGCCAGCTCACCAGAACTAGCGGGAGACACCGGGGAGCTGTTTTTT. It encodes CASSPELAGDTGELFF.

The chain uses TRBV6-5 and TRBJ1-4, with a weak D call TRBD1 (6 bases). CDR1 is MNHEY, CDR2 SVGAGI, per germline. The CDR3 consists of 14 residues. Deletions cut 5 bases from V and 3 bases from J, with 10 bases between. The DNA of the CDR3 is TGTGCCAGCAGTCAGGACAGATCTAATGAAAAACTGTTTTTT. This sequence encodes CASSQDRSNEKLFF.

This clone was found once. V usage is TRBV4-1 and J usage is TRBJ2-2; 11 bases are a match to TRBD2. CDR1 and CDR2 (germline): MGHRA, YSYEKL. V gave up 1 base and J gave up 2 bases; unmatched junction bases: 6. The CDR3 runs 18 residues. The CDR3 here is CASSQGLAGGENTGELFF. The DNA of the CDR3 is TGCGCCAGCAGCCAAGGGTTAGCGGGAGGGGAAAACACCGGGGAGCTGTTTTTT.

This clone qualifies as medium-sized. V and J are TRBV15 and TRBJ2-1; 9 bases are a match to TRBD2. The CDR3 has 16 residues. The germline V gene encodes CDR1 LNHNV and CDR2 YYDKDF (reference sequence). J gave up 6 bases and V 3 bases, and 9 bases lay outside the gene matches. The CDR3 is CATSRAAGTSFNEQFF. For the CDR3, the DNA is TGTGCCACCAGCAGGGCCGCCGGGACTAGCTTCAATGAGCAGTTCTTC. The full variable domain, in which reference TRBV15 and TRBJ2-1 provide the parts outside the CDR3, is DAMVIQNPRYQVTQFGKPVTLSCSQTLNHNVMYWYQQKSSQAPKLLFHYYDKDFNNEADTPDNFQSRRPNTSFCFLDIRSPGLGDTAMYLCATSRAAGTSFNEQFFGPGTRLTVL.

In this sample, this clone is medium-sized (0.01 to 0.1%). This chain uses TRBV6-5 with TRBJ2-7; a weak D match, TRBD1 (5 bases). The CDR3 covers 14 residues. Germline assignment: CDR1 MNHEY and CDR2 SVGAGI. Trimming took off 6 bases at V and 0 bases at J, with 12 bases between the two ends. The CDR3 here is CASSSDSTSYEQYF. CDR3 nucleotide sequence: TGTGCCAGCAGCTCAGACAGTACCTCCTACGAGCAGTACTTC.

V usage is TRBV5-1 and J usage is TRBJ1-1; D possibly corresponds to TRBD1 (5 bases). This CDR3 contains 15 residues. From germline, CDR1 is SGHRS and CDR2 YFSETQ. V gave up 1 base and J gave up 1 base, with 11 bases separating them. Here the CDR3 DNA reads TGCGCCAGCAGCTTGTCCCCTCAGGGGAACACTGAAGCTTTCTTT. It codes for CASSLSPQGNTEAFF.

This chain links TRBV19 with TRBJ2-1; D not resolved. Germline lookup yields CDR1 LNHDA and CDR2 SQIVND (reference sequence). The germline V and J ends were trimmed by 0 bases and 0 bases, with 6 bases remaining between them. The CDR3 sequence is 15 residues long. The CDR3 coding sequence is TGTGCCAGTAGTATAGACGACTTCTCCTACAATGAGCAGTTCTTC. Translated, it gives CASSIDDFSYNEQFF.

The chain joins TRBV19 to TRBJ2-5; TRBD1 matches 9 bases. Germline V lookup: CDR1 LNHDA, CDR2 SQIVND (reference sequence). The V gene end was trimmed by 5 bases and the J gene end by 2 bases; junction bases not matched to a gene: 6. This CDR3 is 15 amino acids long. The chain's CDR3 is CASSGIDRGQETQYF. The CDR3 nucleotides read TGTGCCAGTAGTGGGATCGACAGGGGGCAAGAGACCCAGTACTTC.

This clone appeared a few times. This chain uses TRBV27 with TRBJ2-5; 8 bases are a match to TRBD2. After removal of 2 bases from V and 2 bases from J, the junction contained 16 bases not matched to a gene. From germline, CDR1 is MNHEY and CDR2 SMNVEV (reference sequence). The CDR3 loop spans 19 amino acids. CDR3 sequence (DNA): TGTGCCAGCAGTTTAGGCGTGGCGGCGGGAGGCCCCCCACAAGAGACCCAGTACTTC. Translation gives CASSLGVAAGGPPQETQYF.

The chain has TRBV27 and TRBJ2-7; a possible D gene is TRBD2 (6 bases). This CDR3 contains 14 residues. The V gene lost 0 bases and the J gene lost 2 bases, with 8 bases spanning the gap. CDR1 MNHEY and CDR2 SMNVEV come from the germline V gene (reference sequence). The CDR3 loop is CASSLSAGTYEQYF. In DNA form, the CDR3 reads TGTGCCAGCAGTTTATCGGCGGGGACCTACGAGCAGTACTTC.

The gene calls are TRBV11-2 and TRBJ1-2, with D possibly matching TRBD1 (6 bases). This CDR3 comprises 15 residues. Germline V CDR1 and CDR2: SGHAT, FQNNGV. V was pared by 5 bases and J by 1 base, with 14 bases between. CDR3 nucleotides: TGTGCCAGCAGCATACAGGGCCTCCTTAACTATGGCTACACCTTC. As protein: CASSIQGLLNYGYTF.

The V gene is TRBV6-2 or TRBV6-3, the J gene TRBJ2-1, with 7 bases matching TRBD1. The J segment lost 0 bases and the V segment lost 5 bases, leaving 13 bases of the junction unmatched. CDR1 and CDR2 (germline): MNHEY, SVGEGT. This CDR3 is 18 amino acids long. CDR3 DNA: TGTGCCAGCAGTAAAGCTAGGGACAGCCCCGGCTCCTACAATGAGCAGTTCTTC. Protein sequence: CASSKARDSPGSYNEQFF.

The chain links TRBV9 to TRBJ2-2, with D possibly matching TRBD2 (6 bases). The CDR3 totals 15 residues. Germline CDR1 SGDLS, CDR2 YYNGEE. Trimming shortened V by 3 bases and J by 5 bases, and 14 bases separated the two germline ends. As DNA, the CDR3 is TGTGCCAGCAGCGCCCACCGGGCGGGGACCGGGGAGCTGTTTTTT. Translated: CASSAHRAGTGELFF.

The chain links TRBV11-2 to TRBJ1-1, with 8 bases fitting TRBD1. Germline-derived CDR1 and CDR2 are SGHAT and FQNNGV. The CDR3 is made up of 15 amino acids. With 5 bases clipped from V and 5 bases from J, the junction kept 10 bases outside the gene matches. The CDR3 nucleotides read TGTGCCAGCAGCCGTGCAGGGGGCGATGGAACTGAAGCTTTCTTT. Its translation: CASSRAGGDGTEAFF.

The chain is built from TRBV6-5 and TRBJ2-7; 8 positions agree with TRBD1. The germline CDR1 and CDR2 sequences are MNHEY and SVGAGI. The CDR3 totals 14 residues. Losses at the gene ends were 2 bases for V and 4 bases for J; bases not matched to a gene: 4. The CDR3 here is CASSYQGQGYEQYF. The CDR3 DNA follows: TGTGCCAGCAGTTACCAAGGACAGGGATACGAGCAGTACTTC.